What follows are 12 T cell receptor beta chains derived from one specimen sequenced in a study of brain T cells in children with intractable seizures. Measured with immunoSEQ multiplex PCR; TCRdb has only the in-frame clones, and not every one. The sample records 340,000 or so clones, more than 85% being singletons. Specified time point: blood from clinic visit 5 months post-surgery; TSC patient then seizure free. Sequencing was performed on peripheral blood, taken 5 to 6 months after surgery. The receptors originated from a boy under three years old with tuberous sclerosis and intractable seizures.

The rearrangement links TRBV4-1 to TRBJ1-2; D is possibly TRBD1 (6 bases). CDR1 is MGHRA and CDR2 is YSYEKL in the germline V gene. V lost 3 bases and J 4 bases, leaving 18 bases between the germline ends. The CDR3 totals 16 residues. This CDR3 is CASSQPGATGIYGYTF. The CDR3 DNA reads TGCGCCAGCAGCCAGCCCGGGGCCACAGGGATCTATGGCTACACCTTC.

The gene calls are TRBV5-5 and TRBJ2-1, with 8 nucleotides matching TRBD2. The ends lost 4 bases at V and 3 bases at J; junction bases unmatched: 9. CDR1 and CDR2 (germline): SGHKS, YYEKEE (reference sequence). The CDR3 has 16 residues. The CDR3 DNA reads TGTGCCAGCAGCACCGCTCTAGCGGGTAACTACAATGAGCAGTTCTTC. This translates into CASSTALAGNYNEQFF.

This chain connects TRBV9 to TRBJ2-5; perhaps D is TRBD1 or TRBD2 (5 bases each). Trimming removed 0 bases at V and 1 base at J, with 10 bases between. The germline CDR1 and CDR2 sequences are SGDLS and YYNGEE. The CDR3 spans 15 residues. Here the CDR3 reads CASSVDVGTQETQYF. The CDR3 DNA reads as TGTGCCAGCAGCGTAGATGTGGGGACCCAAGAGACCCAGTACTTC.

This rearrangement joins TRBV21-1 to TRBJ1-1. TRBV21-1 is a pseudogene. This CDR3 comprises 15 residues. CDR3 sequence reads: CASSKKREANTEAFF. As DNA, the CDR3 is TGTGCCAGCAGCAAAAAGAGGGAGGCGAACACTGAAGCTTTCTTT.

The chain employs TRBV7-2 and TRBJ1-5, with a possible D match to TRBD1 (5 bases). Trimming pared 4 bases from V and 6 bases from J, leaving 7 bases between. The germline gives CDR1 SGHTA, CDR2 FQGNSA. The CDR3 consists of 12 residues. The CDR3 is CASSYGGQPQHF. CDR3 nucleotide sequence: TGTGCCAGCAGCTATGGGGGTCAGCCCCAGCATTTT.

The rearrangement links TRBV7-8 to TRBJ1-2; possibly TRBD1 for D (6 bases). There are 15 residues in the CDR3. Per germline, CDR1 SGHVS and CDR2 FQNEAQ. The V end lost 4 bases, the J end lost 7 bases, and 19 bases lay between the germline ends. The CDR3: CASSSRIWGQGGYTF. Here the CDR3 DNA reads TGTGCCAGCAGCTCCCGAATTTGGGGGCAGGGTGGCTACACCTTC.

This clone was seen a single time. This chain joins TRBV28 and TRBJ2-2; D is unresolved. Germline V lookup: CDR1 MDHEN, CDR2 SYDVKM. V lost 3 bases and J lost 1, with 6 bases in between. The CDR3 has 14 residues. DNA of the CDR3: TGTGCCAGCAGTTTCGCAGGGAACACCGGGGAGCTGTTTTTT. Its translation: CASSFAGNTGELFF.

This rearrangement joins TRBV27 to TRBJ1-3; possibly TRBD1 for D (5 bases). Trimming cost V 5 bases and J 4 bases, with 9 bases left between them. CDR3 length: 13 amino acids. Germline CDR1 reads MNHEY; CDR2 reads SMNVEV (reference sequence). CDR3 region: CASSQGTGNTIYF. CDR3 DNA sequence: TGTGCCAGCAGTCAGGGTACAGGAAACACCATATATTTT.

As DNA, the CDR3 is TGCGCCAGCAGCCCTGGACCACCCCCCTACAATGAGCAGTTCTTC. Translation: CASSPGPPPYNEQFF. V is TRBV5-1 and J is TRBJ2-1, with D unclear. The CDR3 sequence is 15 residues long. V shed 4 bases and J shed 2 bases, with 13 bases lying between them. The V gene's germline CDR1 is SGHRS and CDR2 YFSETQ.

V usage is TRBV28 and J usage is TRBJ2-1, with 7 positions matching TRBD1. The CDR3 has 16 residues. Germline CDR1 MDHEN, CDR2 SYDVKM. V lost 5 bases and J lost 4; bases outside the gene matches: 11. The CDR3 nucleotides read TGTGCCAGCAGTCTACCTACCGGGACAGAATACAATGAGCAGTTCTTC. Protein: CASSLPTGTEYNEQFF.

This clone was found once. The CDR3 DNA reads TGTGCCAGTTCGACTGACAGTTCCTACGAGCAGTACTTC. It encodes CASSTDSSYEQYF. The chain joins TRBV6-5 to TRBJ2-7, with D possibly TRBD1 on 5 matching bases. The germline V gene encodes CDR1 MNHEY and CDR2 SVGAGI. The CDR3 length is 13 residues. The V gene lost 9 bases and the J gene lost 1 base, with 13 bases spanning the gap.

The chain combines TRBV19 with TRBJ2-7; 7 bases fit TRBD2. The germline CDR1 and CDR2 sequences are LNHDA and SQIVND (reference sequence). This CDR3 region has 14 residues. V lost 3 bases and J lost 2; bases outside the gene matches: 4. The CDR3 reads CASSMGGETYEQYF. The CDR3 DNA reads TGTGCCAGTAGTATGGGGGGGGAAACCTACGAGCAGTACTTC.